A single T cell receptor beta chain is shown here with its context. Its matching antigen is unknown. The sample belongs to a study of T cell repertoires in ileal Crohn's disease. The study, taken as a whole, reports: Sorted CD8 T cells held more high-frequency clones than CD4. Compared with non-smokers, active smokers at surgery showed more clonal expansions.

The length of the CDR3 is 15 residues. Germline assignment: CDR1 SGHRS and CDR2 YFSETQ. Deletions cut 2 bases from V and 4 bases from J, with 12 bases between. Assay: immunoSEQ multiplex PCR; the TCRdb copy retains only in-frame clones and omits some. The sample shows roughly 15,000 clones, around four fifths of them seen only once. The receptor comes from an adult with Crohn's disease. The V and J genes are TRBV5-1 and TRBJ1-4; maybe TRBD1 (5 bases). The sequenced material came from ileal tissue. CDR3: CASSLRGNINEKLFF. Here the CDR3 DNA reads TGCGCCAGCAGCTTAAGGGGAAACATTAATGAAAAACTGTTTTTT.